This is a list of T cell receptor beta chains from one sample in a study of regulatory T cells in long-lasting Graves disease. A single record per CDR3 protein comes from TCRdb applying MiXCR to the multiplex PCR reads. Of around 460,000 distinct CDR3 sequences listed, approximately 23% are singletons. Here the sequenced sample was peripheral blood mononuclear cells (PBMCs), taken when the disease was refractory, from a patient treated with antithyroid drugs. Receptor source: a female donor with Graves disease. Each CDR3 is given with its conserved first and last residue. The D gene is left open where the match is weak. Some rows have no size entry. The others give once, few or many, or a class for an expanded clone.

D,V,size,length,J,DNA,CDR3
TRBD2,TRBV5-4,.,17,TRBJ2-7,TGTGCCAGCAGCTTGGGGGGACTAGCGGTACATGCCTACGAGCAGTACTTC,CASSLGGLAVHAYEQYF
.,TRBV29-1,few,14,TRBJ2-7,TGCAGCGTTACCCCCAGGGGGGTCTCCTACAAGCAGTACTTC,CSVTPRGVSYKQYF
TRBD1,TRBV7-8,.,16,TRBJ1-2,TGTGCCAGCAGCTTAGGTTTAGGGGGCGCGGGCTATGGCTACACCTTC,CASSLGLGGAGYGYTF
.,TRBV28,few,14,TRBJ2-1,TGTGCCAGCAGTTTCGGGGCAGGTTACAATGAGCAGTTCTTC,CASSFGAGYNEQFF
.,TRBV20-1,many,12,TRBJ1-2,TGCAGTGCTAGCCAGGGGAACTATGGCTACACCTTC,CSASQGNYGYTF
.,TRBV19,.,13,TRBJ2-7,TGTGCCACCAAGGCAGAAAGCTCCTACGAGCAGTACTTC,CATKAESSYEQYF
TRBD1,TRBV6-5,many,14,TRBJ1-1,TGTGCCAGCAGTTGGCGGCAGGGGGACACTGAAGCTTTCTTT,CASSWRQGDTEAFF
.,TRBV5-6,.,17,TRBJ1-5,TGTGCCAGCAGCTTGGCCTCGGACCGGATTACGAATCAGCCCCAGCATTTT,CASSLASDRITNQPQHF
.,TRBV7-2,few,17,TRBJ1-4,TGTGCCAGCAGCTTAGCCTTTGTCGGGGGGCGAAAGAAAAAACTGTTTTTT,CASSLAFVGGRKKKLFF
.,TRBV19,.,14,TRBJ2-7,TGTGCCAGTAGTATCAATGAGGGTTCCTACGAGCAGTACTTC,CASSINEGSYEQYF
TRBD2,TRBV4-3,.,17,TRBJ2-7,TGCGCCAGCAGCCAAGATTGGCCGACTAGCGGGAGAGACGAGCAGTACTTC,CASSQDWPTSGRDEQYF
.,TRBV28,many,15,TRBJ1-2,TGTGCCAGCAGTCGTCTATCGGGGTCGCTTCGTGGCTACACCTTC,CASSRLSGSLRGYTF
TRBD1,TRBV12-3/TRBV12-4,.,15,TRBJ2-7,TGTGCCAGCAGTTTTAGCACAGGGGTCTCCTACGAGCAGTACTTC,CASSFSTGVSYEQYF
TRBD2,TRBV6-2/TRBV6-3,few,13,TRBJ2-4,TGTGCCACGTCTGCCACCAGAAGCGGGAATCGGCACTTC,CATSATRSGNRHF
.,TRBV11-2,many,12,TRBJ1-2,TGTGCCAGCAAGGGGCGCGCCTATGGCTACACCTTC,CASKGRAYGYTF
TRBD2,TRBV19,.,13,TRBJ2-1,TGTGCCACAAAGCGGGGGGGGGGCAATGAGCAGTTCTTC,CATKRGGGNEQFF
TRBD2,TRBV6-1,few,15,TRBJ2-2,TGTGCCAGCAGAGCCGGGACTAGCTACAGAGGGGAGCTGTTTTTT,CASRAGTSYRGELFF
.,TRBV2,many,14,TRBJ1-5,TGTGCCAGCAGTGATGGGAATAGCAATCAGCCCCAGCATTTT,CASSDGNSNQPQHF
.,TRBV20-1,.,14,TRBJ1-5,TGCAGTGCTACACAGGGACGGAGCAATCAGCCCCAGCATTTT,CSATQGRSNQPQHF
.,TRBV11-2,many,15,TRBJ2-2,TGTGCCAGCAGCTGGAGGGAGTCAGAAACCGGGGAGCTGTTTTTT,CASSWRESETGELFF
.,TRBV20-1,many,14,TRBJ2-5,TGCAGTGCTCCTCCCAGGGCTTTACAAGAGACCCAGTACTTC,CSAPPRALQETQYF
.,TRBV7-6,.,17,TRBJ1-1,TGTGCCAGCAGCTTAGGGACTACGGTGGGGATGAACACTGAAGCTTTCTTT,CASSLGTTVGMNTEAFF
TRBD1,TRBV28,.,13,TRBJ2-1,TGTGCCAGCTCAGGGGGCTGGGACAATGAGCAGTTCTTC,CASSGGWDNEQFF
.,TRBV28,.,18,TRBJ2-6,TGTGCCAGCGGCAGGGGGGCAGTCATTTTCTCTGGGGCCAACGTCCTGACTTTC,CASGRGAVIFSGANVLTF
.,TRBV20-1,few,14,TRBJ2-2,TGCAGTGCTAGAAAATCTTATAACACCGGGGAGCTGTTTTTT,CSARKSYNTGELFF
.,TRBV19,.,13,TRBJ1-6,TGTGCCAGTAGTACCGTAGCGGATTCACCCCTCCACTTT,CASSTVADSPLHF
TRBD1,TRBV7-9,few,15,TRBJ1-5,TGTGCCGGGCGCAATATGGACAGGCAGAATCAGCCCCAGCATTTT,CAGRNMDRQNQPQHF
.,TRBV28,.,16,TRBJ2-1,TGTGCCAGCAGCCCCAGGGGGGATTCGGGCGCAAATGAGCAGTTCTTC,CASSPRGDSGANEQFF
.,TRBV6-2/TRBV6-3,.,17,TRBJ1-6,TGTGCCGCCAGGGAGCAAGGGAGCCCCATTAATAATTCACCCCTCCACTTT,CAAREQGSPINNSPLHF
TRBD1,TRBV9,.,14,TRBJ1-2,TGTGCCAGCAGCCTTGGGACAGGGTTGTTTGGCTACACCTTC,CASSLGTGLFGYTF
TRBD1,TRBV12-3/TRBV12-4,.,17,TRBJ1-6,TGTGCCAGCACCCTTCGGACAGGGGGCGTCCGGGATTCACCCCTCCACTTT,CASTLRTGGVRDSPLHF
TRBD1,TRBV29-1,.,13,TRBJ1-1,TGCAGCGTGGGGGACAGTATTAACACTGAAGCTTTCTTT,CSVGDSINTEAFF
.,TRBV27,few,14,TRBJ1-1,TGTGCCAGCAGTTTTGCTCCAGCCGAGGCTGAAGCTTTCTTT,CASSFAPAEAEAFF
TRBD1,TRBV29-1,few,13,TRBJ2-7,TGCAGCGTCGAAAGGGACAGGGGCTACGAGCAGTACTTC,CSVERDRGYEQYF
.,TRBV6-9,.,12,TRBJ1-5,TGTGCCAGCAGTTACATGCGTGAGCCCCAGCATTTT,CASSYMREPQHF
.,TRBV20-1,few,13,TRBJ2-1,TGCAGTGCTAGTAGAGGGCTTTACAATGAGCAGTTCTTC,CSASRGLYNEQFF
.,TRBV20-1,few,13,TRBJ1-2,TGCAGTGCGGTCCGGGACCTAGAGTACGGCTACACCTTC,CSAVRDLEYGYTF
.,TRBV20-1,.,15,TRBJ1-3,TGCAGTGCTAGGGGTTATACACCCTCTGGAAACACCATATATTTT,CSARGYTPSGNTIYF
TRBD2,TRBV20-1,few,13,TRBJ2-2,TGCAGTGCTCCTCTAGCGGGAGGAGGGGAGCTGTTTTTT,CSAPLAGGGELFF
.,TRBV11-1,.,16,TRBJ1-1,TGTGCCAGCAGCTACCAGCAAGTGTGGGTCAACACTGAAGCTTTCTTT,CASSYQQVWVNTEAFF
.,TRBV2,many,14,TRBJ2-7,TGTGCCAGCAGTGAACTTATCCCATCGGACGAGCAGTACTTC,CASSELIPSDEQYF
TRBD2,TRBV20-1,.,14,TRBJ2-5,TGCAGTGCGATCCCCGTAGCGGGAGGGGAGACCCAGTACTTC,CSAIPVAGGETQYF
TRBD2,TRBV11-2,.,19,TRBJ2-1,TGTGCCAGCAGCTTAGGAGGGTCACTAGCGGGAGAAAGAAGCGATGAGCAGTTCTTC,CASSLGGSLAGERSDEQFF
TRBD2,TRBV6-2/TRBV6-3,.,16,TRBJ2-2,TGTGCCAGCAGTTACGGCGGGAGAGTTGGCACCGGGGAGCTGTTTTTT,CASSYGGRVGTGELFF
.,TRBV5-1,many,14,TRBJ2-5,TGCGCCAGCAGCTTTGGGGCAGTTCAAGAGACCCAGTACTTC,CASSFGAVQETQYF
.,TRBV4-3,.,14,TRBJ2-2,TGCGCCAGCAGGCGCCTGGGGGCGTTCGGGGAGCTGTTTTTT,CASRRLGAFGELFF
.,TRBV12-3/TRBV12-4,.,15,TRBJ2-1,TGTGCCAGCAGTTTCGGGGGAGGCTCCTACAATGAGCAGTTCTTC,CASSFGGGSYNEQFF
.,TRBV29-1,.,13,TRBJ1-3,TGCAGCGCTTTCGTCAGGGGTGGAAACACCATATATTTT,CSAFVRGGNTIYF
.,TRBV12-3/TRBV12-4,many,16,TRBJ1-3,TGTGCCAGCAGTTTAGAGGGGAATCTGCCTGGAAACACCATATATTTT,CASSLEGNLPGNTIYF
TRBD1,TRBV29-1,.,12,TRBJ2-7,TGCAGCGTCGCCGGGGACAGCTACGAGCAGTACTTC,CSVAGDSYEQYF
TRBD1,TRBV7-9,.,15,TRBJ2-7,TGTGCCAGCAGCCACGGGACAGGGGGTACCTACGAGCAGTACTTC,CASSHGTGGTYEQYF
.,TRBV12-3/TRBV12-4,many,12,TRBJ1-2,TGTGCCAGCAACGCTTCCCCCTATGGCTACACCTTC,CASNASPYGYTF
TRBD1,TRBV2,many,16,TRBJ2-2,TGTGCCAGCAAGCAATTTGGGACAGGGAACACCGGGGAGCTGTTTTTT,CASKQFGTGNTGELFF
.,TRBV28,many,17,TRBJ1-4,TGTGCCAGCAGTTTAGGGCTCACACAGCCAACTAATGAAAAACTGTTTTTT,CASSLGLTQPTNEKLFF